The text below deals with one T cell receptor beta chain. Germline CDR1 SGHTA, CDR2 FQGNSA. This CDR3 has 13 amino acids. With 1 base removed from V and 6 bases from J, the gap between germline ends came to 10 bases. TCRdb's copy holds only in-frame clones and misses some; the assay was immunoSEQ multiplex PCR. In the table there are about 1.5 million clones, 95% to 99% of which are singletons. This sample stems from a study of shared clonotypes between healthy human individuals. The V gene is TRBV7-2, the J gene TRBJ2-7, with unresolved D. The sequenced sample was naive CD4+ T cells sorted from blood. Subset: CD45RA+ positively selected. This receptor was taken from a young man in good health. CDR3 sequence reads: CASSLVRPREQYF. CDR3 bases: TGTGCCAGCAGCTTAGTGCGCCCACGCGAGCAGTACTTC.